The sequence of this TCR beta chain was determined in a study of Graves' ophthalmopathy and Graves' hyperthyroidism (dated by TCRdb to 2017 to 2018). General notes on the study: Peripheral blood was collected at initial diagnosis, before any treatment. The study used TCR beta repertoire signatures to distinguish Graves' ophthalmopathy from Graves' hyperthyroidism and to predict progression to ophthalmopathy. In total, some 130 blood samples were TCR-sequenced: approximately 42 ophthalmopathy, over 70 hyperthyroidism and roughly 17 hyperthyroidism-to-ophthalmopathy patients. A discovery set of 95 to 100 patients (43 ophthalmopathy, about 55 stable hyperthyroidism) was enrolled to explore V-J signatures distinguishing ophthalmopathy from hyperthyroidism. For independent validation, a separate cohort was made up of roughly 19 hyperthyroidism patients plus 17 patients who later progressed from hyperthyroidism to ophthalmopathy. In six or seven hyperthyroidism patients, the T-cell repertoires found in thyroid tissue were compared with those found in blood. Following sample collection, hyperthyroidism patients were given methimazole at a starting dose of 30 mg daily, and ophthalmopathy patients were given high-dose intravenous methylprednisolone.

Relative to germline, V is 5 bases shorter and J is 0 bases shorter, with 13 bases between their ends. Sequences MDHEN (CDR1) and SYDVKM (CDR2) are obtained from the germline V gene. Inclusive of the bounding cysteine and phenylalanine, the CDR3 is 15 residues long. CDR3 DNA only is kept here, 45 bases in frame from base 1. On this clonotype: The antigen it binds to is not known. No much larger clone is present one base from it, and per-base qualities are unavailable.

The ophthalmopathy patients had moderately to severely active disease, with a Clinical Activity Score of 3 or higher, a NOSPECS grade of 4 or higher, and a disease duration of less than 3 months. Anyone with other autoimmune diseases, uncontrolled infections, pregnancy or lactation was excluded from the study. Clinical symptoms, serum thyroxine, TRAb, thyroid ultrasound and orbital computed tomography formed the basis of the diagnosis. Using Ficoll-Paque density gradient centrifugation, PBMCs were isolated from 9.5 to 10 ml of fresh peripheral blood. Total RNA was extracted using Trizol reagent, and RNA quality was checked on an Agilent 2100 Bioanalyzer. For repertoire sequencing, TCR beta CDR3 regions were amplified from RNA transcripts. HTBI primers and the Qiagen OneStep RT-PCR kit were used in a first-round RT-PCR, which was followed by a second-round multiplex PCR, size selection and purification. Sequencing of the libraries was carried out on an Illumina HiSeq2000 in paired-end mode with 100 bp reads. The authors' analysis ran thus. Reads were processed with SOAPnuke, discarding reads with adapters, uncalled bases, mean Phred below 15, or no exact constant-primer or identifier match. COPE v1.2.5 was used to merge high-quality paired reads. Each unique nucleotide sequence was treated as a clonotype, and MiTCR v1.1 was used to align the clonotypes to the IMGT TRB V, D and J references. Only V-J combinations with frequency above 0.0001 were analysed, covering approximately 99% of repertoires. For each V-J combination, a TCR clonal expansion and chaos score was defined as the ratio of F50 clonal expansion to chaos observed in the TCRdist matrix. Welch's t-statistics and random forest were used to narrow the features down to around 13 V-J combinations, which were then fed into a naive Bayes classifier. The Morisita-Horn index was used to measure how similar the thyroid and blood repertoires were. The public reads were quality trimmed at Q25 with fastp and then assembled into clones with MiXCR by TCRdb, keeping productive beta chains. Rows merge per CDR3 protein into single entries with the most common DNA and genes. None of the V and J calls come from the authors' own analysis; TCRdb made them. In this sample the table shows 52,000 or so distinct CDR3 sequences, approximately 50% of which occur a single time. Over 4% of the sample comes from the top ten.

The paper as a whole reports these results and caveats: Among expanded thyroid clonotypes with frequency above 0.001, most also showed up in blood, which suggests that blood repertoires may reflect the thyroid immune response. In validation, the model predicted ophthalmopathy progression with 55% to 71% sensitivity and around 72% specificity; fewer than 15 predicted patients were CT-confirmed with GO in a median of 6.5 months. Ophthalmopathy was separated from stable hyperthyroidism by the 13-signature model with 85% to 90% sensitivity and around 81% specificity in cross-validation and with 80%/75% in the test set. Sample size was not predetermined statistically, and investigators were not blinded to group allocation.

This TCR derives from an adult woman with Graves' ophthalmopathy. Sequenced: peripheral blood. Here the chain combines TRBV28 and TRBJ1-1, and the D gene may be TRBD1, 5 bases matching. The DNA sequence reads TGTGCCAGCAGTCTCGAACAGGCGGTGAACACTGAAGCTTTCTTT. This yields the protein CASSLEQAVNTEAFF.